This entry lists 5 T cell receptor beta chains sequenced from one sample in a study of blood T cells in healthy people across ages. The second PCR ran 7 to 11 cycles with a sample-barcoded 5' primer and J-beta primers. TCRdb ran MiXCR on the 5' RACE reads and lists one entry per CDR3 protein. The table lists about 1,500,000 distinct CDR3 sequences, roughly 30% of them singletons. Material: blood. These receptors were obtained from a woman aged 30 to 39 in good health.

This clonotype was seen a few times. The DNA of the CDR3 is TGCGCCAGCAGTTCGGCCGGGCGAAACATTCAGTACTTC. Translation gives CASSSAGRNIQYF. V gene TRBV5-1 combines with J gene TRBJ2-4, with D unresolved. The CDR3 has 13 residues. Per the germline V gene, CDR1 is SGHRS and CDR2 is YFSETQ. Between the trimmed V and J ends, which lost 5 bases and 6 bases, there was a span of 12 bases.

The chain uses TRBV5-6 and TRBJ2-1; TRBD2 matches at 10 bases. The CDR3 has 16 residues. V shed 4 bases, J shed 3 bases, and the junction held 7 bases outside the gene matches. Per the germline V gene, CDR1 is SGHDT and CDR2 is YYEEEE. CDR3 sequence reads: CASSIGLAGVYNEQFF. The CDR3 nucleotides read TGTGCCAGCAGCATCGGGCTAGCGGGGGTCTACAATGAGCAGTTCTTC.

J is TRBJ1-2 and V is TRBV28; D gene uncertain. Germline CDR1 reads MDHEN; CDR2 reads SYDVKM. This CDR3 contains 16 residues. Deletions cut 5 bases from V and 1 base from J, with 17 bases between. The CDR3 DNA reads TGTGCCAGCAGTCTCGAGGCCGGGGTTGATAACTATGGCTACACCTTC. Its protein is CASSLEAGVDNYGYTF.

CDR3 residues: CASSLSKGAYGYTF. CDR3 nucleotide sequence: TGTGCCAGCAGTTTGAGCAAGGGAGCATATGGCTACACCTTC. This chain uses TRBV27 with TRBJ1-2; no firm D call. The CDR3 contains 14 residues. V was pared by 3 bases and J by 5 bases, with 13 bases between. The germline CDR1 and CDR2 sequences are MNHEY and SMNVEV (reference sequence).

This chain connects TRBV5-1 to TRBJ1-4; D is ambiguous. Trimming stripped 4 bases from V and 7 bases from J, with 14 bases between. The CDR3 spans 14 residues. From germline, CDR1 is SGHRS and CDR2 YFSETQ. The DNA for the CDR3 is TGCGCCAGCAGCCCGGGAATGGGGTCTGAAAAACTGTTTTTT. This gives the protein CASSPGMGSEKLFF.